What follows are 5 T cell receptor beta chains derived from one specimen sequenced in a study of shared clonotypes between healthy human individuals. Clones were sequenced by immunoSEQ multiplex PCR, and TCRdb holds only the in-frame ones, with some missing. This table has 950,000 to 1,100,000 clones, under 80% appearing once. Sequenced: memory CD4+ T cells sorted from blood. As to subset: CD45RA-negative fraction. The receptors come from a man aged 18 to 30 in good health.

About this clone: At one boundary the junction diverges from the germline segment, which might be a read error. The rearrangement uses TRBV7-7 and TRBJ2-1, with a possible D match to TRBD2 (5 bases). The CDR3 totals 13 residues. Germline values: CDR1 SSHAT, CDR2 FNYEAQ (reference sequence). CDR3 in DNA: TGTGCTAGCAGCTTGAGGGCTGACAATGAGCAGTTCTTC. Encoded protein: CASSLRADNEQFF.

The V gene is TRBV18, the J gene TRBJ2-7; D remains ambiguous. The germline CDR1 and CDR2 sequences are KGHSH and LQKENI. Trimming took off 0 bases at V and 4 bases at J, with 7 bases between the two ends. There are 13 residues in the CDR3. The CDR3 here is CASSPPDGYEQYF. The CDR3 DNA follows: TGTGCCAGCTCACCACCGGACGGATACGAGCAGTACTTC.

About this clone: The same CDR3 can be traced to other DNA sequences in this sample. The chain uses TRBV5-1 and TRBJ1-2; D gene ambiguous. V was shortened by 0 bases and J by 1 base, with 4 bases between the two germline ends. The CDR3 loop spans 13 amino acids. Germline loops: CDR1 SGHRS, CDR2 YFSETQ. As DNA, the CDR3 is TGCGCCAGCAGCTTGGACGGTAACTATGGCTACACCTTC. It is translated as CASSLDGNYGYTF.

The rearrangement joins TRBV5-5 to TRBJ2-7; 7 bases line up with TRBD1. This CDR3 has 15 amino acids. Germline loops: CDR1 SGHKS, CDR2 YYEKEE (reference sequence). Trimming took 3 bases from V and 2 from J; bases not matched to a gene: 8. The CDR3, as DNA: TGTGCCAGCAGCTCCCAAGGGGGCCCGACCTACGAGCAGTACTTC. Amino acid sequence: CASSSQGGPTYEQYF.

The genes are TRBV6-5 and TRBJ1-6; D is unclear. Germline V gene lookup returns CDR1 MNHEY and CDR2 SVGAGI. V was shortened by 6 bases and J by 15 bases, with 21 bases between the two germline ends. The CDR3 contains 14 residues. DNA for the CDR3: TGTGCCAGCAGCCGACTGGAATCGATGAGGCTCCTCCACTTT. This gives the protein CASSRLESMRLLHF.